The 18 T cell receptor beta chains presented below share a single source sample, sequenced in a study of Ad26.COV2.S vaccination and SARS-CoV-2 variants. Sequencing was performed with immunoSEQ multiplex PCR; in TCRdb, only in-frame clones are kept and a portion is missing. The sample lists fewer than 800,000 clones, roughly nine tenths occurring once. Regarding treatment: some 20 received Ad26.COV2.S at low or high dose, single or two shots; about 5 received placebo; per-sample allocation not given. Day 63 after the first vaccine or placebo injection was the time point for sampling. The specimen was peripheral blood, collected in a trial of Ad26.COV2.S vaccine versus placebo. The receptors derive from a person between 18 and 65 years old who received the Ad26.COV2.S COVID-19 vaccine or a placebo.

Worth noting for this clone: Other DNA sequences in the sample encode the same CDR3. In nucleotides, the CDR3 is TGTGCCAGCAGTCCGAGTAGCGGGAGAGTATACGAGCAGTACTTC. Protein sequence: CASSPSSGRVYEQYF. The genes are TRBV27 and TRBJ2-7; 9 bases map to TRBD2. The length of the CDR3 is 15 residues. The germline V gene encodes CDR1 MNHEY and CDR2 SMNVEV (reference sequence). V shed 5 bases, J shed 4 bases, and the junction held 9 bases outside the gene matches.

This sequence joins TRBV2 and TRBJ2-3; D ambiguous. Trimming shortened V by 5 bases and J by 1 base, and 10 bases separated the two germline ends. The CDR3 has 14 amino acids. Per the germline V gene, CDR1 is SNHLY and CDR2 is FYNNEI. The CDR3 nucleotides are TGTGCCAGCAGTTCTTGGACGCGCACAGATACGCAGTATTTT. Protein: CASSSWTRTDTQYF.

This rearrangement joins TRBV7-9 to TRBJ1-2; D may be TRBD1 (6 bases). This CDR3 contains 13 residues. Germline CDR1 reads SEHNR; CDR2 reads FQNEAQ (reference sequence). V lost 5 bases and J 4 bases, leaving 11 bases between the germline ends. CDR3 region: CASSRQASYGYTF. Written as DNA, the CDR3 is TGTGCCAGCAGCCGACAGGCCAGCTATGGCTACACCTTC.

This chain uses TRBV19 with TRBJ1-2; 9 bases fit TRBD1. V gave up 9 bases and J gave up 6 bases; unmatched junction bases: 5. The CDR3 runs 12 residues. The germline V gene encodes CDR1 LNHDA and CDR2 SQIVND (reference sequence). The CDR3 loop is CASEGQGHGYTF. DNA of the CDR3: TGTGCCAGCGAGGGACAGGGCCATGGCTACACCTTC.

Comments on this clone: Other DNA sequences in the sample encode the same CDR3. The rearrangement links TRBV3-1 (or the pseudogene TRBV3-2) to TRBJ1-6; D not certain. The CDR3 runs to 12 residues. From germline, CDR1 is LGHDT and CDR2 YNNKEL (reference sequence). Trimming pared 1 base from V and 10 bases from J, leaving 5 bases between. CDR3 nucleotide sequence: TGTGCCAGCAGCCAAGGAGGGTCACCCCTCCACTTT. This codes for CASSQGGSPLHF.

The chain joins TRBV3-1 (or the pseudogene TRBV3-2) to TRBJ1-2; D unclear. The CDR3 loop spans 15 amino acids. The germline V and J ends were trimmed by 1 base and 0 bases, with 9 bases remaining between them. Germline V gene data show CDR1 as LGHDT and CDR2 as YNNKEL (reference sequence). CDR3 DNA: TGTGCCAGCAGCCAAGTAGGACTAGCTAACTATGGCTACACCTTC. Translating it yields CASSQVGLANYGYTF.

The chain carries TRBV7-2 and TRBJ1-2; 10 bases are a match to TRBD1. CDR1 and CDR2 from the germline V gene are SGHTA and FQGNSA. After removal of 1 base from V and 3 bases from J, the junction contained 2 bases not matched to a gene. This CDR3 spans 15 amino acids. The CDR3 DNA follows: TGTGCCAGCAGCTTAGTCGGGACAGGGGACTATGGCTACACCTTC. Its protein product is CASSLVGTGDYGYTF. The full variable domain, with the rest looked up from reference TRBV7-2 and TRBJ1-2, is GAGVSQSPSNKVTEKGKDVELRCDPISGHTALYWYRQSLGQGLEFLIYFQGNSAPDKSGLPSDRFSAERTGGSVSTLTIQRTQQEDSAVYLCASSLVGTGDYGYTFGSGTRLTVV.

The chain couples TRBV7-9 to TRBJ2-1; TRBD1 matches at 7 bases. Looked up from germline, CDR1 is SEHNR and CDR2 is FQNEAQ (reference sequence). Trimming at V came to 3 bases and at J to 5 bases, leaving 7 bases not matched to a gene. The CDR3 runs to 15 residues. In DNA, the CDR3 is TGTGCCAGCAGCTTCCCGGGACAGTCCCACAATGAGCAGTTCTTC. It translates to CASSFPGQSHNEQFF.

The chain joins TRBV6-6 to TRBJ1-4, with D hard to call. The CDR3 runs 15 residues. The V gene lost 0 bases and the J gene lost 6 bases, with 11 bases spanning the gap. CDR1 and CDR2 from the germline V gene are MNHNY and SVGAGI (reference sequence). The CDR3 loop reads CASSYSNTGDEKLFF. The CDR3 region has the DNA TGTGCCAGCAGTTACTCGAATACGGGAGATGAAAAACTGTTTTTT.

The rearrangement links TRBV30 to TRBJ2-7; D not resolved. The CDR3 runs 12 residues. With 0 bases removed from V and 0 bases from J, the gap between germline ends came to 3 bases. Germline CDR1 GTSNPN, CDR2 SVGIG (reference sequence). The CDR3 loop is CAWSVTSYEQYF. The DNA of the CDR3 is TGTGCCTGGAGTGTCACCTCCTACGAGCAGTACTTC.

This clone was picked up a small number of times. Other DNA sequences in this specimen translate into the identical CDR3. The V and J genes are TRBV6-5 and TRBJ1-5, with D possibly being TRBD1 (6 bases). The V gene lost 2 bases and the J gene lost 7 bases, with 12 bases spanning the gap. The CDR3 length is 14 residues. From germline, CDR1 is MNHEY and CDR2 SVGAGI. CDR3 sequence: CASSYRPGVQPQHF. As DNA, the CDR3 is TGTGCCAGCAGTTACAGGCCAGGGGTCCAGCCCCAGCATTTT.

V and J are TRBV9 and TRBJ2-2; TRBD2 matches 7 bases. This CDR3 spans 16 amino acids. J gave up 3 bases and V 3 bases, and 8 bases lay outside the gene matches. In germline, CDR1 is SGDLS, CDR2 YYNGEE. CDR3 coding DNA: TGTGCCAGCAGCGCCATGACTAGCAGTTACACCGGGGAGCTGTTTTTT. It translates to CASSAMTSSYTGELFF.

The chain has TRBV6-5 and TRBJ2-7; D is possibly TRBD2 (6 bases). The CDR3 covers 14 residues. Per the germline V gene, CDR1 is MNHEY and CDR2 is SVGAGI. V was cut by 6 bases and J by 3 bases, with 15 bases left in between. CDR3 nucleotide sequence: TGTGCCAGCAGCCTACCGGGACTCAACTACGAGCAGTACTTC. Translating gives CASSLPGLNYEQYF.

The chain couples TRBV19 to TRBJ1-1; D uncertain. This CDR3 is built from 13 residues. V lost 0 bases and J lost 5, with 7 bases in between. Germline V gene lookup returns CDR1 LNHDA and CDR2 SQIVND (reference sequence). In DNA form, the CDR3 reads TGTGCCAGTAGTATAGACCCGGGAACTGAAGCTTTCTTT. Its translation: CASSIDPGTEAFF.

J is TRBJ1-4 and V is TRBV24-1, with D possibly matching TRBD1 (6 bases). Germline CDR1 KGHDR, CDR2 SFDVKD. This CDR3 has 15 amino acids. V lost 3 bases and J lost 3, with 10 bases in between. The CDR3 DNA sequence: TGTGCCACCAGTGATGGGGGGGCCCCTAATGAAAAACTGTTTTTT. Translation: CATSDGGAPNEKLFF.

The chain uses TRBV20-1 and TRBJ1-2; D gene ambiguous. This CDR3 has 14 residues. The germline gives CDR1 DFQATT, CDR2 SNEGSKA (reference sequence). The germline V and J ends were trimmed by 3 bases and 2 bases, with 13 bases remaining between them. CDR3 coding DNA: TGCAGTGCTAGTAAAGTGGCCGGGAACTATGGCTACACCTTC. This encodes CSASKVAGNYGYTF.

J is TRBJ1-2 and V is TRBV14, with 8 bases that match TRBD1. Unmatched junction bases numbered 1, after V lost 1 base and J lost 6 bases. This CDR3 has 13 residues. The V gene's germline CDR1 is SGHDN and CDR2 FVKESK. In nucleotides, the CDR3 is TGTGCCAGCAGCCAAGCACAGGGGGATGGCTACACCTTC. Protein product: CASSQAQGDGYTF.

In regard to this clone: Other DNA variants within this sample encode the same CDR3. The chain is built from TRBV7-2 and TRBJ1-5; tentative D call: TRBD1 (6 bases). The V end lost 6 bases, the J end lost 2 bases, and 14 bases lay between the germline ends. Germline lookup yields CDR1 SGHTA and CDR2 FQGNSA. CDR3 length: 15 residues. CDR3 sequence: CASSPQGRRNQPQHF. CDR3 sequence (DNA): TGTGCCAGCAGTCCACAGGGTCGTCGCAATCAGCCCCAGCATTTT.